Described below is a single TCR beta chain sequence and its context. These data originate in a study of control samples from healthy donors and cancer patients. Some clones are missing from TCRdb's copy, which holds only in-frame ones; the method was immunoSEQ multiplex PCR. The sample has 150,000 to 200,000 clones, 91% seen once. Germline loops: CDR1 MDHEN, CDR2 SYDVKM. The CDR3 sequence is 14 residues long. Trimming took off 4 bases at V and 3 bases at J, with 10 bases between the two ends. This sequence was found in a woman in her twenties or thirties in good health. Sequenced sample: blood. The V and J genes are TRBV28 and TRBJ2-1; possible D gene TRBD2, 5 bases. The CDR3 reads CASSWRSRYNEQFF. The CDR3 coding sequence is TGTGCCAGCAGTTGGAGGAGTCGCTACAATGAGCAGTTCTTC.